One and the same sample provided the 10 T cell receptor beta chains below, sequenced in a study of early T cells in non-severe SARS-CoV-2 infection. Each CDR3 protein gets one entry after TCRdb re-called the 5' RACE reads with MiXCR. The profile shows over 45,000 distinct CDR3 sequences, roughly 16% of them singletons. The sequenced sample was whole blood, obtained at baseline. The receptors derive from an adult who was a healthcare worker with PCR-confirmed SARS-CoV-2 infection or an uninfected control (not recorded which).

This chain connects TRBV19 to TRBJ2-3, with D possibly being TRBD1 or TRBD2 (5 bases each). CDR3 length equals 16 residues. Trimming pared 6 bases from V and 2 bases from J, leaving 18 bases between. Germline loops: CDR1 LNHDA, CDR2 SQIVND (reference sequence). The CDR3 nucleotides are TGTGCCAGTAGAAACCGGGACGTAGTCCTCACAGATACGCAGTATTTT. It encodes CASRNRDVVLTDTQYF.

This sequence joins TRBV20-1 and TRBJ2-7, with a weak D call TRBD1 (5 bases). The germline V gene has CDR1 DFQATT and CDR2 SNEGSKA (reference sequence). The germline V and J ends were trimmed by 5 bases and 5 bases, with 10 bases remaining between them. This CDR3 region has 11 residues. The CDR3 coding sequence is TGCAGTGCTGTGTCAGGGCACGAGCAGTACTTC. Encoded protein: CSAVSGHEQYF.

This clonotype was counted a few times. The V gene is TRBV13, the J gene TRBJ2-1; the match to TRBD2 covers 12 bases. V lost 6 bases to trimming and J lost 7 bases; unmatched junction nucleotides: 7. Germline CDR1 reads PRHDT; CDR2 reads FYEKMQ (reference sequence). This CDR3 contains 15 residues. CDR3 protein: CASSRRLAGDNEQFF. CDR3 coding DNA: TGTGCCAGCAGTCGACGACTAGCGGGGGATAATGAGCAGTTCTTC.

This clonotype was observed a handful of times. The genes are TRBV11-2 and TRBJ2-7; tentatively, D is TRBD1 or TRBD2 (5 bases each). V gave up 5 bases and J gave up 5 bases, with 16 bases separating them. CDR3 size: 14 residues. Looked up from germline, CDR1 is SGHAT and CDR2 is FQNNGV. Here the CDR3 reads CASSRDLRVHEQYF. The DNA of the CDR3 is TGTGCCAGCAGCCGGGACCTCCGTGTTCACGAGCAGTACTTC.

J is TRBJ1-4 and V is TRBV7-8; tentative D call: TRBD1 (5 bases). V was trimmed by 5 bases and J by 4 bases, leaving 11 bases between them. Germline CDR1 reads SGHVS; CDR2 reads FQNEAQ. This CDR3 is 14 amino acids long. The CDR3 here is CASSPREGNEKLFF. CDR3 nucleotides: TGTGCCAGCAGCCCCAGGGAGGGTAATGAAAAACTGTTTTTT.

The chain joins TRBV27 to TRBJ2-5; D is ambiguous. The CDR3 loop spans 15 amino acids. The V and J ends lost 0 bases and 5 bases respectively, with 13 bases between them. Germline CDR1 and CDR2: MNHEY and SMNVEV (reference sequence). The CDR3 bases are TGTGCCAGCAGTTTATCGATGGCTAGTGGTGAGACCCAGTACTTC. It yields the protein CASSLSMASGETQYF.

This clonotype was recorded many times. This chain connects TRBV5-1 to TRBJ2-1; D remains ambiguous. Per germline, CDR1 SGHRS and CDR2 YFSETQ. V was trimmed by 2 bases and J by 0 bases, leaving 9 bases between them. The CDR3 consists of 15 residues. The CDR3 reads CASSFDPFSYNEQFF. CDR3 in DNA: TGCGCCAGCAGCTTCGACCCTTTCTCCTACAATGAGCAGTTCTTC.

This clonotype was detected only a few times. Here the CDR3 DNA reads TGTGCCAGCAGCTTAGCGGGAGGGATCAATGAGCAGTTCTTC. Amino acids: CASSLAGGINEQFF. The chain has TRBV7-2 and TRBJ2-1; 7 nucleotides agree with TRBD2. Germline CDR1 is SGHTA and CDR2 is FQGNSA. The CDR3 length is 14 residues. V lost 0 bases, J lost 6 bases, and 2 bases stayed unmatched.

This clonotype was picked up one time. This rearrangement joins TRBV16 to TRBJ1-5; D may be TRBD1 (6 bases). CDR1 KGHSY and CDR2 FQNENV come from the germline V gene. V was cut by 4 bases and J by 2 bases, with 12 bases left in between. The length of the CDR3 is 15 residues. The CDR3 nucleotides are TGTGCCAGCAGCCCTACAGGGATGGGCAATCAGCCCCAGCATTTT. Translation: CASSPTGMGNQPQHF. Drawing the rest from reference TRBV16 and TRBJ1-5, the complete variable domain is GEEVAQTPKHLVRGEGQKAKLYCAPIKGHSYVFWYQQVLKNEFKFLISFQNENVFDETGMPKERFSAKCLPNSPCSLEIQATKLEDSAVYFCASSPTGMGNQPQHFGDGTRLSIL.

The CDR3 nucleotides are TGTGCCAGCAGCCAAGACTCTAGCGGGAGTCTCACAGATACGCAGTATTTT. Its protein is CASSQDSSGSLTDTQYF. The chain carries TRBV4-2 and TRBJ2-3; 10 bases are shared with TRBD2. After removal of 0 bases from V and 2 bases from J, the junction contained 5 bases not matched to a gene. The CDR3 is 17 amino acids. Per the germline V gene, CDR1 is LGHNA and CDR2 is YNFKEQ.